Following are 22 T cell receptor beta chains from one sample sequenced in a study of blood T cells in healthy people across ages. A second PCR, run for roughly 7 to 12 cycles, used a sample-barcoded 5' primer plus a J-beta primer mix. TCRdb processed the 5' RACE reads anew with MiXCR; each CDR3 protein has one entry. This table has 750,000 to 950,000 distinct CDR3 sequences, about 29% appearing once. The same data also went into a second study, on T cells of mothers and their children.

Sequenced input: blood. These receptors were taken from a middle-aged woman in good health.

The chain employs TRBV6-1 and TRBJ2-7, with a weak D call TRBD1 (7 bases). The germline V gene encodes CDR1 MNHNS and CDR2 SASEGT. With 8 bases removed from V and 6 bases from J, the gap between germline ends came to 20 bases. The CDR3 is 14 amino acids. For the CDR3, the DNA is TGTGCCAGCCACCATTCAGGGGGAGGTTTCGAGCAGTACTTC. Its translation is CASHHSGGGFEQYF.

This rearrangement joins TRBV27 to TRBJ1-5; D not resolved. The CDR3 runs 14 residues. The V gene's germline CDR1 is MNHEY and CDR2 SMNVEV (reference sequence). Trimming left V 3 bases short and J 2 bases short, with 8 bases between. In DNA form, the CDR3 reads TGTGCCAGCAGTTTCAACCAGGGCAATCAGCCCCAGCATTTT. The encoded protein is CASSFNQGNQPQHF.

This clonotype was seen a handful of times. The chain combines TRBV9 with TRBJ2-1; TRBD2 matches at 7 bases. The CDR3 spans 14 residues. With 0 bases clipped from V and 3 bases from J, the junction kept 0 bases outside the gene matches. Germline CDR1 and CDR2: SGDLS and YYNGEE. As DNA, the CDR3 is TGTGCCAGCAGCGTAGCTAGCGGCTACAATGAGCAGTTCTTC. As protein: CASSVASGYNEQFF.

CDR3 residues: CASKVLERYNEQFF. CDR3 DNA sequence: TGTGCCAGCAAGGTCCTTGAACGCTACAATGAGCAGTTCTTC. The chain links TRBV2 to TRBJ2-1; D gene unclear. The CDR3 consists of 14 residues. V lost 7 bases and J lost 3, with 13 bases in between. CDR1 and CDR2 (germline): SNHLY, FYNNEI.

About this clonotype itself: A read error is possible here, since a much larger clone lies one base away. The chain combines TRBV7-2 with TRBJ2-7; possibly TRBD1 or TRBD2 for D (5 bases each). In germline, CDR1 is SGHTA, CDR2 FQGNSA. V was pared by 4 bases and J by 0 bases, with 13 bases between. The CDR3 runs 15 residues. The CDR3 bases are TGTGCCAGCAGCTCAGTCCAGGGACGCTCCTACGAGCAGTACTTC. It is translated as CASSSVQGRSYEQYF.

This clonotype was picked up one time. The chain employs TRBV9 and TRBJ2-7; the match to TRBD2 covers 8 bases. Germline CDR1 reads SGDLS; CDR2 reads YYNGEE. The V and J ends lost 1 base and 10 bases, in that order; junction bases with no gene match: 10. The CDR3 runs 14 residues. The CDR3 is CASSVTGGEEAQYF. Written as DNA, the CDR3 is TGTGCCAGCAGCGTAACGGGGGGGGAAGAGGCCCAGTACTTC.

This clonotype has a count of ten or more. The chain employs TRBV4-2 and TRBJ2-7; D perhaps matches TRBD1 (6 bases). Germline CDR1 and CDR2: LGHNA and YNFKEQ. V lost 2 bases to trimming and J lost 2 bases, with 10 bases between them. This CDR3 is built from 14 residues. CDR3 sequence reads: CASSQTTGTYEQYF. The CDR3, as DNA: TGTGCCAGCAGCCAAACGACAGGTACCTACGAGCAGTACTTC.

This clonotype has only a few counts. The rearrangement uses TRBV28 and TRBJ1-4; D is uncertain. The V end lost 8 bases, the J end lost 0 bases, and 10 bases lay between the germline ends. The germline V gene has CDR1 MDHEN and CDR2 SYDVKM. CDR3 length: 14 amino acids. The CDR3 here is CASSWASTNEKLFF. The CDR3 bases are TGTGCCAGCTCTTGGGCATCAACTAATGAAAAACTGTTTTTT. Variable domain in full (rest from reference TRBV28 and TRBJ1-4): DVKVTQSSRYLVKRTGEKVFLECVQDMDHENMFWYRQDPGLGLRLIYFSYDVKMKEKGDIPEGYSVSREKKERFSLILESASTNQTSMYLCASSWASTNEKLFFGSGTQLSVL.

This clonotype was seen repeatedly, ten times or more. The rearrangement joins TRBV15 to TRBJ1-2, with D tentatively TRBD1 (5 bases). CDR3 size: 15 residues. The V gene lost 0 bases and the J gene lost 2 bases, with 10 bases spanning the gap. Germline V gene lookup returns CDR1 LNHNV and CDR2 YYDKDF (reference sequence). The CDR3 is CATSRDLAGNYGYTF. DNA of the CDR3: TGTGCCACCAGCAGAGATTTGGCAGGGAACTATGGCTACACCTTC. Variable domain in full (rest from reference TRBV15 and TRBJ1-2): DAMVIQNPRYQVTQFGKPVTLSCSQTLNHNVMYWYQQKSSQAPKLLFHYYDKDFNNEADTPDNFQSRRPNTSFCFLDIRSPGLGDTAMYLCATSRDLAGNYGYTFGSGTRLTVV.

This chain uses TRBV29-1 with TRBJ2-5; 9 bases map to TRBD2. Germline trimming cut 0 bases from V and 3 bases from J; bases unmatched to any gene: 5. CDR1 is SQVTM and CDR2 is ANQGSEA in the germline V gene. The CDR3 spans 15 residues. The DNA of the CDR3 is TGCAGCGTTGAAGATCGTTCTAGCGGGGAAGAGACCCAGTACTTC. It is translated as CSVEDRSSGEETQYF.

This clonotype appeared a few times. The chain has TRBV15 and TRBJ2-7, with D unresolved. The CDR3 has 15 residues. Looked up from germline, CDR1 is LNHNV and CDR2 is YYDKDF (reference sequence). V lost 0 bases and J lost 5, with 14 bases in between. The CDR3 DNA follows: TGTGCCACCAGCAGAGAGTCAGCTAGTATCAACGAGCAGTACTTC. The encoded protein is CATSRESASINEQYF.

V is TRBV24-1 and J is TRBJ2-5, with D perhaps TRBD1 or TRBD2 (5 bases each). This CDR3 is 13 amino acids long. Germline values: CDR1 KGHDR, CDR2 SFDVKD. V lost 9 bases and J lost 2, with 12 bases in between. The CDR3 here is CATGYGGQETQYF. The DNA for the CDR3 is TGTGCCACCGGTTATGGGGGACAAGAGACCCAGTACTTC.

To note about this clonotype: A much larger clone differs by one base, so this may be a read error. The CDR3 spells CASSLVLSLVQYF. In DNA, the CDR3 is TGTGCCAGCAGCTTAGTCCTTAGCCTGGTGCAGTACTTC. The genes are TRBV11-2 and TRBJ2-4; the D is unclear. The V gene lost 1 base and the J gene lost 13 bases, with 14 bases spanning the gap. Germline V gives CDR1 SGHAT, CDR2 FQNNGV. The length of the CDR3 is 13 residues.

The gene calls are TRBV20-1 and TRBJ2-2; TRBD2 matches 10 bases. V lost 5 bases, J lost 2 bases, and 5 bases stayed unmatched. The germline gives CDR1 DFQATT, CDR2 SNEGSKA (reference sequence). The CDR3 is 15 amino acids. The CDR3 DNA sequence: TGCAGTGCTTCAAGCGGGGGGGCCAACACCGGGGAGCTGTTTTTT. This translates into CSASSGGANTGELFF.

This chain joins TRBV28 and TRBJ1-2; 12 bases are shared with TRBD1. Germline V CDR1 and CDR2: MDHEN, SYDVKM. J gave up 5 bases and V 10 bases, and 5 bases lay outside the gene matches. The CDR3 totals 13 residues. CDR3 region: CANQGQGAYGYTF. The CDR3 DNA is TGTGCCAACCAGGGACAGGGGGCATATGGCTACACCTTC.

The table lists this clonotype with many counts. The rearrangement uses TRBV29-1 and TRBJ1-2; D not certain. The CDR3 is 11 residues long. Trimming pared 6 bases from V and 2 bases from J, leaving 7 bases between. Per the germline V gene, CDR1 is SQVTM and CDR2 is ANQGSEA. The CDR3 here is CSVASNYGYTF. The DNA for the CDR3 is TGCAGCGTGGCCAGCAACTATGGCTACACCTTC.

This clonotype was detected a few times. V and J are TRBV10-3 and TRBJ1-1; D call uncertain. V gave up 1 base and J gave up 0 bases, with 6 bases separating them. This CDR3 spans 14 amino acids. Germline V gene sequence: CDR1 ENHRY, CDR2 SYGVKD. The CDR3 loop reads CAISEYGMNTEAFF. The CDR3 DNA reads as TGTGCCATCAGTGAGTATGGGATGAACACTGAAGCTTTCTTT.

This clonotype was seen a handful of times. The chain joins TRBV2 to TRBJ1-5; D is undetermined. The CDR3 extends over 15 amino acids. The germline CDR1 and CDR2 sequences are SNHLY and FYNNEI. Trimming shortened V by 0 bases and J by 4 bases, and 10 bases separated the two germline ends. The CDR3 DNA reads as TGTGCCAGCAGTGAAGCGCTTCGGGATAATCAGCCCCAGCATTTT. Translation gives CASSEALRDNQPQHF.

This clonotype was seen repeatedly, ten times or more. This chain links TRBV2 with TRBJ2-5; D remains ambiguous. The CDR3 sequence is 11 residues long. Germline V lookup: CDR1 SNHLY, CDR2 FYNNEI. V lost 6 bases and J 5 bases, leaving 7 bases between the germline ends. The CDR3: CASRVGETQYF. The CDR3 DNA reads as TGTGCCAGCAGGGTAGGGGAGACCCAGTACTTC.

This clonotype was counted a few times. The rearrangement uses TRBV7-2 and TRBJ1-2, with 7 bases matching TRBD1. Germline V gene lookup returns CDR1 SGHTA and CDR2 FQGNSA. This CDR3 has 16 amino acids. Losses at the gene ends were 1 base for V and 8 bases for J; bases not matched to a gene: 13. The DNA for the CDR3 is TGTGCCAGCAGCTTAGATCAGGGGGTCGGTTTCAGAGGCTACACCTTC. This codes for CASSLDQGVGFRGYTF.

This chain uses TRBV6-5 with TRBJ1-5, with D perhaps TRBD1 (6 bases). Germline CDR1 and CDR2: MNHEY and SVGAGI. The CDR3 spans 13 residues. Trimming pared 6 bases from V and 5 bases from J, leaving 11 bases between. In nucleotides, the CDR3 is TGTGCCAGCAGAAGGGACACTCATCAGCCCCAGCATTTT. As protein: CASRRDTHQPQHF.

This clonotype has just a few counts. The chain employs TRBV28 and TRBJ1-1; 8 bases fit TRBD1. CDR3 length: 16 amino acids. The ends lost 8 bases at V and 0 bases at J; junction bases unmatched: 11. Germline lookup yields CDR1 MDHEN and CDR2 SYDVKM. As DNA, the CDR3 is TGTGCCAGCCGGCGACAGGGGAGCATCATGAACACTGAAGCTTTCTTT. This translates into CASRRQGSIMNTEAFF.